This is a list of T cell receptor beta chains from one sample in a study of blood T cell repertoires in COVID-19. TCRdb keeps only in-frame clones here, not all; method: immunoSEQ multiplex PCR. The sample holds roughly 70,000 clones; around 84% are singletons and the top ten take approximately 3%. Sequenced: peripheral blood. The receptors originated from a man aged 50-60 years with active COVID-19. Each CDR3 is given with its conserved first and last residue. Each record gives: J gene, clone size, V gene, D gene, CDR3 DNA, CDR3 protein. A D gene is named only where the DNA matches it firmly. Size tells how often a clone was seen (once, few, many) or the class of an expanded clone, and some rows leave it out.

TRBJ2-3 . TRBV5-1 . TGCGCCAGCAGCTTGTTGGCTAGCACAGATACGCAGTATTTT CASSLLASTDTQYF
TRBJ2-7 . TRBV30 . TGTGCCTGGAGTCAGGCCTACGAGCAGTACTTC CAWSQAYEQYF
TRBJ2-5 . TRBV19 TRBD2 TGTGCCAGTAGTATCGGTAGCGGGAATCAAGAGACCCAGTACTTC CASSIGSGNQETQYF
TRBJ2-6 . TRBV25-1 . TGTGCCAGCAGCAGCCCGGGGGGGGCCAACGTCCTGACTTTC CASSSPGGANVLTF
TRBJ2-1 . TRBV12-3/TRBV12-4 TRBD2 TGTGCCAGCAGTTACCTAGGACTAGCGGAGCAGTTCTTC CASSYLGLAEQFF
TRBJ1-2 . TRBV12-3/TRBV12-4 . TGTGCCAGCAGTTTCACTTCTAACTATGGCTACACCTTC CASSFTSNYGYTF
TRBJ2-1 . TRBV9 TRBD2 TGTGCCAGCATCCCGGGACTAGCGGGAGGTACTTCCTACAATGAGCAGTTCTTC CASIPGLAGGTSYNEQFF
TRBJ2-7 . TRBV5-8 TRBD1 TGTGCCAGCAGCCATATTTGGGCGTTGGGACAGGACTACGAGCAGTACTTC CASSHIWALGQDYEQYF
TRBJ1-6 . TRBV7-2 TRBD1 TGTGCCAGCAGCTTGACAGGGGGCGCTTATAATTCACCCCTCCACTTT CASSLTGGAYNSPLHF
TRBJ2-7 once TRBV6-2/TRBV6-3 TRBD2 TGTGCCAGCAGTTACTCGGCTAGCGGAGAGGGGTACGAGCAGTACTTC CASSYSASGEGYEQYF
TRBJ2-3 . TRBV7-9 TRBD1 TGTGCCAGCAGCAGGACAGGCGACACAGATACGCAGTATTTT CASSRTGDTDTQYF
TRBJ2-7 . TRBV11-1 . TGTGCCAGCAGCCCTACAAGGCCAGGGCTGAGGGAGCAGTACTTC CASSPTRPGLREQYF
TRBJ1-1 . TRBV30 . TGTGCCTGGAGGGGCAGAGTTACTGAAGCTTTCTTT CAWRGRVTEAFF
TRBJ1-1 few TRBV11-2 . TGTGCCAGCAGCTTAGTGGGCGGGACTAACACTGAAGCTTTCTTT CASSLVGGTNTEAFF
TRBJ2-7 . TRBV18 . TGTGCCAGCTCACCAGGCCTAGCGGACAGCTACGAGCAGTACTTC CASSPGLADSYEQYF
TRBJ1-5 . TRBV6-4 . TGTGCCAGATACGTCGGACAGCATAGCAATCAGCCCCAGCATTTT CARYVGQHSNQPQHF
TRBJ1-2 few TRBV3-1/TRBV3-2 . TGTGCCAGCAGCCCACATGTTGCGGGATTTGTGGTCTATGGCTACACCTTC CASSPHVAGFVVYGYTF
TRBJ2-1 . TRBV6-2/TRBV6-3 . TGTGCCAGCAGTTTTCCGTTCAATGAGCAGTTCTTC CASSFPFNEQFF
TRBJ2-7 once TRBV27 TRBD1 TGTGCCAGCAGTTCACTCCGAGGACAGGGGGTAGGCGAGCAGTACTTC CASSSLRGQGVGEQYF
TRBJ2-1 . TRBV7-6 TRBD2 TGTGCCAGCAGCTTTGGCGGGAGTGTGGGTAATGAGCAGTTCTTC CASSFGGSVGNEQFF
TRBJ1-1 . TRBV3-1/TRBV3-2 . TGTGCCAGCAGCCAAGTGAGGCAGGGTGAAGCTTTCTTT CASSQVRQGEAFF
TRBJ2-4 . TRBV27 . TGTGCCAGCAGTTTAAAGGCGGGTCTAGCCAAAAACATTCAGTACTTC CASSLKAGLAKNIQYF
TRBJ2-1 . TRBV7-9 TRBD2 TGTGCCAGCAGCTTAGAGGGACTAGCGGGATCTGAGCAGTTCTTC CASSLEGLAGSEQFF
TRBJ1-6 . TRBV28 . TGTGCCAGCAGACGGGCAGGGGCTCAATCACCCCTCCACTTT CASRRAGAQSPLHF
TRBJ2-2 . TRBV18 . TGTGCCAGCACGACGGACAGAAACACCGGGGAGCTGTTTTTT CASTTDRNTGELFF
TRBJ1-2 . TRBV7-2 . TGTGCCAGCAGCTTAGAGAGCTATGGCTACACCTTC CASSLESYGYTF
TRBJ1-6 few TRBV18 TRBD1 TGTGCCAGCTCACCACAGGACAGGGAACGTAGTTCACCCCTCCACTTT CASSPQDRERSSPLHF
TRBJ2-2 many TRBV19 TRBD2 TGTGCCAGTAGTATGGCACTAGCGGGGGGGACCGGGGAGCTGTTTTTT CASSMALAGGTGELFF
TRBJ2-6 . TRBV4-1 . TGCGCCAGCACGGCGGGGGCGAGGGGGGCCAACGTCCTGACTTTC CASTAGARGANVLTF
TRBJ2-6 . TRBV6-4 TRBD1 TGTGCCAGTCGGGACAGGCAAGCTGGGGCCAACGTCCTGACTTTC CASRDRQAGANVLTF
TRBJ1-5 . TRBV28 . TGTGCCAGCGGGGCCAACCTAGACAATCAGCCCCAGCATTTT CASGANLDNQPQHF
TRBJ2-3 . TRBV5-1 . TGCGCCAGCAGCGCAACAGACAGCACAGATACGCAGTATTTT CASSATDSTDTQYF
TRBJ1-5 . TRBV2 . TGTGCCAGCAGGCCGAGGGGGAGTCAGCCCCAGCATTTT CASRPRGSQPQHF
TRBJ1-2 . TRBV6-1 . TGTGCCAGCAGTGAACTGGCGGGGGCGATTGCTTATGGCTACACCTTC CASSELAGAIAYGYTF
TRBJ1-6 . TRBV9 . TGTGCCAGCAGCGTACGGGAGAATTCACCCCTCCACTTT CASSVRENSPLHF
TRBJ2-5 . TRBV6-1 . TGTGCCAGCAGTGAAGAGTTGGACAGCCAAGAGACCCAGTACTTC CASSEELDSQETQYF
TRBJ1-6 . TRBV7-6 TRBD1 TGTGCCAGCAGCAACCAGGGGGATAATTCACCCCTCCACTTT CASSNQGDNSPLHF
TRBJ1-2 . TRBV7-2 TRBD1 TGTGCCAGCACCATACGACAGGGGGCGAAGGGTGGTGGCTACACCTTC CASTIRQGAKGGGYTF